This TCR beta chain was sequenced for a study of cytomegalovirus exposure and HLA in healthy donors. Germline CDR1 reads SGHKS; CDR2 reads YYEKEE (reference sequence). The CDR3 covers 16 residues. With 0 bases clipped from V and 2 bases from J, the junction kept 3 bases outside the gene matches. As concerns this clone: Its antigen is unidentified.

With 60 Vbeta and 13 Jbeta primers, the PCR was carried out. Assay used: immunoSEQ multiplex PCR; TCRdb lists only in-frame clones, some missing. Counted here are about 180,000 clones, over 75% occurring once; the ten biggest clones make up about 0.5%. General study results and limits: In a later analysis, TCR beta V- and J-gene trimming was associated with a missense DCLRE1C variant.

The sequencing input was PBMCs. This TCR came from a woman aged 45-60 years in good health and CMV-seronegative. The gene calls are TRBV5-5 and TRBJ2-2; 8 bases map to TRBD1. The CDR3: CASSLAGTGNTGELFF. Here the CDR3 DNA reads TGTGCCAGCAGCTTGGCCGGGACAGGTAACACCGGGGAGCTGTTTTTT.